Listed below are T cell receptor beta chains from one sample, sequenced in a study of blood T cells in healthy people across ages. TCRdb passed the 5' RACE reads through MiXCR, listing each CDR3 protein once. This table holds 250,000 to 300,000 distinct CDR3 sequences, roughly 26% found once. Sample: blood. Receptor source: a woman between 65 and 79 years old in good health. The CDR3 runs from the conserved cysteine through the conserved F or W. A D gene is named only where the DNA matches it firmly. Part of the rows lack a size; the others show once, few, many or a class for expanded clones.

TRBV6-1	.	.	TRBJ1-5	CASSVGLVNQPQHF	TGTGCCAGCAGTGTGGGACTCGTAAATCAGCCCCAGCATTTT
TRBV7-9	TRBD2	few	TRBJ2-1	CASSPPGVTSGPNEQFF	TGTGCCAGCAGCCCCCCTGGGGTGACTAGCGGGCCCAATGAGCAGTTCTTC
TRBV6-7	.	.	TRBJ1-5	CASSKGPNQPQHF	TGTGCCAGCAGTAAGGGACCGAATCAGCCCCAGCATTTT
TRBV7-2	.	.	TRBJ1-2	CASSESGSADYGHTF	TGTGCCAGCAGCGAGTCGGGGAGCGCGGACTATGGCCACACCTTC
TRBV9	.	.	TRBJ2-2	CASRDVTGELFF	TGTGCCAGCAGGGATGTCACCGGGGAGCTGTTTTTT
TRBV6-1	.	.	TRBJ2-2	CASSEIVAGELFF	TGTGCCAGCAGTGAAATAGTAGCCGGGGAGCTGTTTTTT
TRBV5-1	TRBD1	.	TRBJ2-3	CASSLIGQGVVTDTQYF	TGCGCCAGCAGCTTGATTGGACAGGGTGTTGTGACAGATACGCAGTATTTT
TRBV7-2	.	.	TRBJ2-5	CASSLGYDGLYF	TGTGCCAGCAGCTTAGGCTACGACGGTCTGTACTTC
TRBV13	TRBD1	few	TRBJ2-1	CASSSEKTGQTYNEQFF	TGTGCCAGCAGCTCGGAGAAGACAGGGCAGACCTACAATGAGCAGTTCTTC
TRBV11-2	.	few	TRBJ2-2	CASSRLGASRHTGELFF	TGTGCCAGCAGCCGTCTCGGGGCTAGCCGACACACCGGGGAGCTGTTTTTT
TRBV7-8	.	.	TRBJ1-3	CASSARLRSGNTIYF	TGTGCCAGCAGCGCCCGTCTCAGGTCTGGAAACACCATATATTTT
TRBV5-1	.	.	TRBJ1-4	CASSLGTQNEKLFF	TGCGCCAGCAGCTTGGGGACGCAGAATGAAAAACTGTTTTTT
TRBV2	.	.	TRBJ2-3	CASGRVDTQYF	TGTGCCAGCGGTCGGGTGGATACGCAGTATTTT
TRBV29-1	.	few	TRBJ2-1	CSVEAPGLKNEQFF	TGCAGCGTCGAAGCACCGGGACTTAAGAATGAGCAGTTCTTC
TRBV6-2/TRBV6-3	TRBD2	.	TRBJ2-1	CASSPTWGGNEQFF	TGTGCCAGCAGCCCCACCTGGGGGGGAAATGAGCAGTTCTTC
TRBV12-3/TRBV12-4	.	.	TRBJ1-5	CASTLGNQPQHF	TGTGCCAGCACTTTGGGGAATCAGCCCCAGCATTTT
TRBV3-1	TRBD1	once	TRBJ2-5	CASSRDGTGGRETQYF	TGTGCCAGCAGCCGAGACGGGACAGGGGGAAGAGAGACCCAGTACTTC
TRBV20-1	.	.	TRBJ2-1	CSARDPSLSYNEQFF	TGCAGTGCTAGAGATCCCAGTCTCTCCTACAATGAGCAGTTCTTC
TRBV20-1	.	.	TRBJ2-5	CSARDGAEIQETQYF	TGCAGTGCTAGAGATGGGGCAGAGATCCAAGAGACCCAGTACTTC
TRBV14	.	.	TRBJ2-5	CASSQRGRETQYF	TGTGCCAGCAGCCAACGGGGCCGGGAGACCCAGTACTTC
TRBV4-2	TRBD2	.	TRBJ2-5	CASSQEVELAGLKEEFF	TGTGCCAGCAGCCAAGAAGTCGAACTAGCGGGATTAAAAGAGGAGTTCTTC
TRBV5-1	.	few	TRBJ2-5	CASSQDGSQETQYF	TGCGCCAGCAGCCAGGACGGAAGCCAAGAGACCCAGTACTTC
TRBV29-1	TRBD2	.	TRBJ2-3	CSVSNSGRGTDTQYF	TGCAGCGTTTCTAATAGCGGGAGGGGCACAGATACGCAGTATTTT
TRBV12-3/TRBV12-4	.	.	TRBJ1-2	CASSPDGPIYGYTF	TGTGCCAGCAGTCCCGATGGGCCTATTTATGGCTACACCTTC
TRBV27	.	.	TRBJ1-2	CASSSSGKAGNYGYTF	TGTGCCAGCAGTTCCTCAGGGAAGGCAGGGAATTATGGCTACACCTTC
TRBV20-1	.	.	TRBJ1-1	CSAREALSLREAFF	TGCAGTGCTAGAGAAGCCCTTTCGCTCCGGGAAGCTTTCTTT
TRBV21-1	.	.	TRBJ2-3	CAWSDTDTQYF	TGTGCCTGGTCAGACACAGATACGCAGTATTTT
TRBV3-1	.	.	TRBJ2-7	CASSQDWVGNGEQYF	TGTGCCAGCAGCCAAGATTGGGTTGGCAATGGGGAGCAGTACTTC